This T cell receptor beta chain appears in the sequencing data of a study of T cells in Graves' hyperthyroidism and ophthalmopathy. The table lists this clonotype with a few counts. Amplification of TCR beta CDR3 regions used RNA as the template. A first-round RT-PCR of the TCR CDR3 used the HTBI primer set. One entry per CDR3 protein results from TCRdb running MiXCR on the multiplex PCR reads. The data contain about half a million distinct CDR3 sequences, roughly a quarter of them singletons. V was clipped by 4 bases and J by 5 bases, with 18 bases between them. Germline values: CDR1 MDHEN, CDR2 SYDVKM. The CDR3 extends over 15 amino acids.

The J gene is TRBJ2-7, the V gene TRBV28; D perhaps matches TRBD1 (6 bases). The sequence derives from a woman in her thirties with Graves' ophthalmopathy. Sample: blood. In nucleotides, the CDR3 is TGTGCCAGCAGTTCCCAGGGGCAGGGTGTGGACGAGCAGTACTTC. It translates to CASSSQGQGVDEQYF. The full variable domain, in which reference TRBV28 and TRBJ2-7 provide the parts outside the CDR3, is DVKVTQSSRYLVKRTGEKVFLECVQDMDHENMFWYRQDPGLGLRLIYFSYDVKMKEKGDIPEGYSVSREKKERFSLILESASTNQTSMYLCASSSQGQGVDEQYFGPGTRLTVT.